This TCR beta chain derives from a study of CD8+ T cells in alopecia areata. Patients with alopecia areata provided lesional scalp punch biopsies as well as peripheral blood. Per germline, CDR1 MNHEY and CDR2 SMNVEV (reference sequence). The CDR3 is 14 residues long. V gave up 6 bases and J gave up 1 base, with 12 bases separating them. It was cDNA, reverse transcribed from extracted RNA, that served as the sequencing template. The assay was immunoSEQ multiplex PCR, and TCRdb's table has in-frame clones only and misses some. The sample carries 65,000 to 90,000 clones, roughly half recorded once. Sequencing was done on a sample of NKG2D-high CD8+ T cells sorted from blood. The receptor comes from a human donor with alopecia areata. V usage is TRBV27 and J usage is TRBJ1-1; D remains ambiguous. The chain's CDR3 is CASSPEVGNTEAFF. The DNA for the CDR3 is TGTGCCAGCAGCCCAGAGGTGGGGAACACTGAAGCTTTCTTT.